This T cell receptor (beta chain) stems from a study of cytomegalovirus exposure and HLA in healthy donors. Study-wide background: Roughly 92 million unique TCRs, all from HLA-typed donors, were included in an early release of the data.

Points on this clone: Its cognate antigen is unknown.

Findings and caveats of the study: High specificity and sensitivity for cytomegalovirus status were reported for the classifier. TCR association rates varied by HLA locus in a later analysis, with DRB1 highest and HLA-C lowest. A list of about 180 TCR beta chains associated with cytomegalovirus was given.

PCR involved 60 Vbeta and 13 Jbeta primers. Profiling relied on immunoSEQ multiplex PCR, and the TCRdb table lists in-frame clones only, not all of them. Here the sample spans 130,000 or so clones, 82% being singletons. This clonotype was sampled from a young woman in good health and CMV-seronegative. Sequencing used PBMCs.

The CDR3 bases are TGTGCCACGTCCACCCTGACAGGGGGCTTGTACGAGCAGTACTTC. It is translated as CATSTLTGGLYEQYF. The J gene is TRBJ2-7, the V gene TRBV27, with TRBD1 matching over 10 bases. This CDR3 has 15 residues. V lost 10 bases to trimming and J lost 4 bases; unmatched junction nucleotides: 13. Germline V gives CDR1 MNHEY, CDR2 SMNVEV (reference sequence).